This TCR beta chain comes out of a study of T cells in Graves' hyperthyroidism and ophthalmopathy. Whole-study results and caveats: Also found in blood were most expanded thyroid clonotypes above 0.001.

The CDR3 runs to 16 residues. The germline V and J ends were trimmed by 2 bases and 2 bases, with 16 bases remaining between them. Germline CDR1 and CDR2: MDHEN and SYDVKM. In regard to this clonotype: Its cognate antigen is unknown.

Amplification yielded TCR beta CDR3 regions, with RNA transcripts as the source. A set of HTBI primers served as the primers for a first-round RT-PCR of the TCR CDR3. TCRdb independently ran MiXCR on the multiplex PCR reads; one entry per CDR3 protein. The sample lists approximately 330,000 distinct CDR3 sequences, approximately 18% occurring once. The chain links TRBV28 to TRBJ2-7; D ambiguous. Sample: blood. This TCR was sampled from a woman aged 45-65 years with Graves' hyperthyroidism. The chain's CDR3 is CASSLHLVRLTYEQYF. CDR3 coding DNA: TGTGCCAGCAGTTTACATCTAGTGCGGCTCACCTACGAGCAGTACTTC.